This T cell receptor beta chain derives from a study of blood T cell repertoires in COVID-19. Overall study context: Spain, Italy and the United States supplied samples that represented acute and convalescent COVID-19. PBMCs, B-cell-depleted T cells, or T cells were the source of the cDNA or gDNA that made up the material.

Only a few counts were recorded for this clone. In the source study's methods: Counts of nucleated cells, estimated from reference gene primer amplification, were obtained. Repertoires were generated with immunoSEQ multiplex PCR, while TCRdb's copy carries only in-frame clones and drops some. Clonal size and the V and J genes are those of that table, whereas D and trimming came from the DNA. The sample gives about 260,000 clones, less than 90% of which show up once; under 5.5% is in the top ten. V shed 3 bases, J shed 5 bases, and the junction held 11 bases outside the gene matches. The CDR3 totals 16 residues. Per the germline V gene, CDR1 is KGHSH and CDR2 is LQKENI.

The clonotype was recovered from a man aged 55-75 years with acute or convalescent COVID-19. Source material: peripheral blood. The chain joins TRBV18 to TRBJ2-7, with 9 bases fitting TRBD1. The CDR3 coding sequence is TGTGCCAGCTCACCCCTCGCCGGGACAGGGTCCCACGAGCAGTACTTC. It encodes CASSPLAGTGSHEQYF. The full variable domain, completed using reference TRBV18 and TRBJ2-7, is NAGVMQNPRHLVRRRGQEARLRCSPMKGHSHVYWYRQLPEEGLKFMVYLQKENIIDESGMPKERFSAEFPKEGPSILRIQQVVRGDSAAYFCASSPLAGTGSHEQYFGPGTRLTVT.